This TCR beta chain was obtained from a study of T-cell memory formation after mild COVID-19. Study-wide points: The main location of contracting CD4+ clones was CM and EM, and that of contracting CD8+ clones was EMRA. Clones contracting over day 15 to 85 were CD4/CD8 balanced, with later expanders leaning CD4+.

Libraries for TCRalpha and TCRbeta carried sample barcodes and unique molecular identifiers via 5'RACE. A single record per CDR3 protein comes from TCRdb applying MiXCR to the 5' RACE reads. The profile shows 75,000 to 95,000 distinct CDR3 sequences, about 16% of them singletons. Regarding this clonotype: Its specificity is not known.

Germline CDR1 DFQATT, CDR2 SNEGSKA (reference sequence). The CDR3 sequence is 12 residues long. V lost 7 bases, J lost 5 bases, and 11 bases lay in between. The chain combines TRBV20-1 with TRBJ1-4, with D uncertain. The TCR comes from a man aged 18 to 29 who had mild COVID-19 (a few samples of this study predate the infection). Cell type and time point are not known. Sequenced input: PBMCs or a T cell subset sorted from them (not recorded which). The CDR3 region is CSGREVNEKLFF. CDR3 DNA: TGCAGTGGCCGGGAGGTCAATGAAAAACTGTTTTTT.